The T cell receptor (beta chain) described here comes from a study of blood T cells in healthy people across ages. V gave up 7 bases and J gave up 1 base, with 13 bases separating them. CDR3 length equals 14 residues. This clonotype was counted between two and nine times. Combining a sample-barcoded 5' primer with a J-beta primer mix, a second PCR ran for 7 to 11 cycles. TCRdb reprocessed the 5' RACE reads with MiXCR, giving one entry per CDR3 protein. The sample shows some 800,000 distinct CDR3 sequences, just under 25% of them seen only once. These records were also assigned to another study, of T cells of mothers and their children.

This chain uses TRBV12-3 or TRBV12-4 with TRBJ2-5; D may be TRBD1 or TRBD2 (6 bases each). This receptor was identified in a boy younger than 18 in good health. The material sequenced was blood. CDR3 region: CASTRGPSQETQYF. CDR3 DNA sequence: TGTGCCAGCACCCGGGGGCCCAGCCAAGAGACCCAGTACTTC.